Here is one T cell receptor (beta chain) with its context. The sample comes from a study of shared clonotypes between healthy human individuals. The V gene end was trimmed by 4 bases and the J gene end by 2 bases; junction bases not matched to a gene: 11. The CDR3 contains 17 residues. Germline CDR1 and CDR2: SEHNR and FQNEAQ (reference sequence). Clones were sequenced by immunoSEQ multiplex PCR, and TCRdb holds only the in-frame ones, with some missing. The sample has under 1 million clones, about 96% seen once; the top ten hold about 0.25%. Naivety among CD8 cells was defined by CD45RO negativity and positive CCR7 selection, thereby excluding terminally differentiated effector memory CD45RA+ cells.

The clonotype originates from a young man in good health. The sequenced sample was naive CD8+ T cells sorted from blood. This sequence joins TRBV7-9 and TRBJ2-7; 10 bases fit TRBD1. The CDR3 region is CASSSMGGQGIAYEQYF. CDR3 coding DNA: TGTGCCAGCAGCTCCATGGGGGGACAGGGGATCGCCTACGAGCAGTACTTC. The whole variable domain, remainder taken from reference TRBV7-9 and TRBJ2-7, is DTGVSQNPRHKITKRGQNVTFRCDPISEHNRLYWYRQTLGQGPEFLTYFQNEAQLEKSRLLSDRFSAERPKGSFSTLEIQRTEQGDSAMYLCASSSMGGQGIAYEQYFGPGTRLTVT.